Given below is one TCR beta chain in context. This clone came up once. Its antigen is currently not known. Base qualities are not provided; no much larger clone lies one nucleotide away. This entry is derived from a study of technical replicates of blood from a handful of donors (TCRdb year 2017). The library was made by the immunoSEQ multiplex PCR assay. The table comes from immuneACCESS by way of TCRdb, which keeps in-frame sequences with V and J called. Part of the clones is missing from these tables; in studies checked, under half for an unresolved V gene and the rest for unknown reasons. This sample gives roughly 72,000 clones in total; approximately 96% of them show up just once. About 0.34% of the sample goes to the ten largest clones. Sequencing was carried out using T cells isolated from PBMCs. The clonotype originates from a human donor in good health.

The sequence in DNA is TGCAGCGCCGTAACGCCGGGACAGCCTTACGAGCAGTACTTC. Translation gives CSAVTPGQPYEQYF. This sequence uses TRBV29-1 and TRBJ2-7; TRBD1 lines up with 7 middle nucleotides. The CDR3 starts with the cysteine, ends with the phenylalanine, and has 14 residues. Just CDR3 DNA is preserved here, 42 bases in frame from base 1. Via the germline V gene, CDR1 is SQVTM and CDR2 ANQGSEA. Germline trimming: 7 bases from V, 4 bases from J; junction bases outside gene matches: 13.